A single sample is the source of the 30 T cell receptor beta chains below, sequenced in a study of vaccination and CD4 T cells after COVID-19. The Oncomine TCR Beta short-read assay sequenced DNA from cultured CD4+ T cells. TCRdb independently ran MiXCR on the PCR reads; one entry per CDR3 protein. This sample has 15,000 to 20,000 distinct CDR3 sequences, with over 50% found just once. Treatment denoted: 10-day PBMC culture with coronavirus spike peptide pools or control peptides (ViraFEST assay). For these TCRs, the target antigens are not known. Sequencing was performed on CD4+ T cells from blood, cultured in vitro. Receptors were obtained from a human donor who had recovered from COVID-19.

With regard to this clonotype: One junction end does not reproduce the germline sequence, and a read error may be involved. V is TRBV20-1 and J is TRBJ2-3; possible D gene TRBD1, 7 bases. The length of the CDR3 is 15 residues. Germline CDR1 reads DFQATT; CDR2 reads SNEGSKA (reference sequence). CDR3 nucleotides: TGCAGTGCTGGAGACAGGGCTAGCGGCACAGATACGCAGTATTTT. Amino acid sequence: CSAGDRASGTDTQYF.

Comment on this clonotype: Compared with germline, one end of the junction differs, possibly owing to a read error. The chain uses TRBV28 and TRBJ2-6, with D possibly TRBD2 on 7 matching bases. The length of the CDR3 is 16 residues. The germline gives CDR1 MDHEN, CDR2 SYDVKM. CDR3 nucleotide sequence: TGTGCCACCAGTATTGGGGGGGCGAATGGGGCCAACGTCCTGACTTTC. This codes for CATSIGGANGANVLTF.

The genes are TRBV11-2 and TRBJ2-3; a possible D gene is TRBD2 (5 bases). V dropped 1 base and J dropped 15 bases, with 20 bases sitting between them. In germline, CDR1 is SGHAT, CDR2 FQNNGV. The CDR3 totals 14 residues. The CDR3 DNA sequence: TGTGCCAGCAGCTTAGTTGGGGTTGGCGGACTTCAATATTTT. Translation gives CASSLVGVGGLQYF.

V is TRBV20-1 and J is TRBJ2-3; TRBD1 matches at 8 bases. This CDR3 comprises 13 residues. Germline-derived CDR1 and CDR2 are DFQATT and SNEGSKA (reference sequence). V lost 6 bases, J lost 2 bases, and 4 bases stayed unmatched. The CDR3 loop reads CSARTGTTDTQYF. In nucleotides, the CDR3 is TGCAGTGCCAGGACAGGGACCACAGATACGCAGTATTTT.

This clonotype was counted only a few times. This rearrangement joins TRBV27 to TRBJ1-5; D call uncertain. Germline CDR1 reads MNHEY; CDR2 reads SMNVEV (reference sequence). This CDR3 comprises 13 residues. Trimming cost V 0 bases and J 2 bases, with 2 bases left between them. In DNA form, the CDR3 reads TGTGCCAGCAGTTTATCGGGCAATCAGCCCCAGCATTTT. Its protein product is CASSLSGNQPQHF.

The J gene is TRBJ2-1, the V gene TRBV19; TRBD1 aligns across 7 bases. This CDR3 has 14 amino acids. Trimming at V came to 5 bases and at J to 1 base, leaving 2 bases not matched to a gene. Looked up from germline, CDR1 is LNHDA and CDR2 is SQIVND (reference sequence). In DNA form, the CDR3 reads TGTGCCAGTAGTCAGGGGGTATCCTACAATGAGCAGTTCTTC. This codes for CASSQGVSYNEQFF.

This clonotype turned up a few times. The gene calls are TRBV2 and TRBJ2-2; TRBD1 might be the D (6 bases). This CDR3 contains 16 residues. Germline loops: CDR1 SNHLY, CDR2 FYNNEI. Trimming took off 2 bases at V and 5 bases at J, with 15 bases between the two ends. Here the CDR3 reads CASSESQGFGTGELFF. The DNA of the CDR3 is TGTGCCAGCAGTGAATCGCAGGGGTTTGGTACCGGGGAGCTGTTTTTT.

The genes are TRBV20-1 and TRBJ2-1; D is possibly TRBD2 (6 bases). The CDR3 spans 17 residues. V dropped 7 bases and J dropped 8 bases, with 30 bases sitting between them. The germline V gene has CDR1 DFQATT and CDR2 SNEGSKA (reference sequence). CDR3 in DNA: TGCAGTGTTCACCTCAACCGGGACTGGCCCAAGTTGGATGAGCAGTTCTTC. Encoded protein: CSVHLNRDWPKLDEQFF.

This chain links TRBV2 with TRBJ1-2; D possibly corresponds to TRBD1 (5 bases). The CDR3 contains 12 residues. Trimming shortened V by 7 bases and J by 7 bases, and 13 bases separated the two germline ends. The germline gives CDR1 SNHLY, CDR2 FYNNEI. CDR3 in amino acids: CASTDPGTGYTF. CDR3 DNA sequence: TGTGCCAGCACCGACCCAGGGACTGGCTACACCTTC.

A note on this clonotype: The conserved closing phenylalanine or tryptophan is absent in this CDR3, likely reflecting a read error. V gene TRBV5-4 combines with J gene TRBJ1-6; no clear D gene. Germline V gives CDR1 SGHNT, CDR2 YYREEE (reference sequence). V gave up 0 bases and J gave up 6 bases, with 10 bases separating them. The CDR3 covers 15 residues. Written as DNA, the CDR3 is TGTGCCAGCAGCTTGGGGTGGGATACTAATTCACCCCTCCACCTT. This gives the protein CASSLGWDTNSPLHL.

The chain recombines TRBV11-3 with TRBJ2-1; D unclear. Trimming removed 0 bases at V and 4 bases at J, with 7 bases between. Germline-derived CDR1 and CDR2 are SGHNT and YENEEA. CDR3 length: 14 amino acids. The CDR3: CASSLDGGYNEQFF. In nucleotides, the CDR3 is TGTGCCAGCAGCTTAGATGGCGGATACAATGAGCAGTTCTTC.

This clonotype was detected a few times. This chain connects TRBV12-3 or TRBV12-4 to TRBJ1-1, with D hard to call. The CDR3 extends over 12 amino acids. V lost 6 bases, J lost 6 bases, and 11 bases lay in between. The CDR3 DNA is TGTGCCAGCAGCCCCGTGGTCCCTGAAGCTTTCTTT. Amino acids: CASSPVVPEAFF.

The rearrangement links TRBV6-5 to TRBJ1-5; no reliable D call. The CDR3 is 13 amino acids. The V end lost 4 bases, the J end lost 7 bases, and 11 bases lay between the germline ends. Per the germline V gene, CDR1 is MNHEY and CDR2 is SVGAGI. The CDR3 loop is CASSLGEQQPQHF. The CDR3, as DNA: TGTGCCAGCAGTTTGGGAGAGCAACAGCCCCAGCATTTT.

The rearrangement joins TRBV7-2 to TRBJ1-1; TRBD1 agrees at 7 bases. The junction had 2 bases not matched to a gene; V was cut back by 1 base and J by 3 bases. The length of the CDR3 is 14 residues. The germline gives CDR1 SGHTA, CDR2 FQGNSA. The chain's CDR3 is CASSLVGTDTEAFF. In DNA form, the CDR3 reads TGTGCCAGCAGCTTAGTTGGGACAGACACTGAAGCTTTCTTT.

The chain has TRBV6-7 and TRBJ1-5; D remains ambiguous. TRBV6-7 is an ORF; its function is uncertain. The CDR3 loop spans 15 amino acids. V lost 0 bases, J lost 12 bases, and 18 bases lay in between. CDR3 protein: CASSYSQAQEKVQHF. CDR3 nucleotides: TGTGCCAGCAGTTACTCTCAAGCCCAGGAAAAGGTCCAGCATTTT.

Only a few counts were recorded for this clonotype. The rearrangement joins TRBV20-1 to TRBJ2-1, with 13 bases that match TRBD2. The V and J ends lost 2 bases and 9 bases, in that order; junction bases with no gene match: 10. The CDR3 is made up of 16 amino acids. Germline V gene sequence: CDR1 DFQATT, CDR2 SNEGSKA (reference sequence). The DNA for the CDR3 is TGCAGTGCTAGACTTACTCCGGGACTAGCGGGAAGTGAGCAGTTCTTC. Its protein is CSARLTPGLAGSEQFF.

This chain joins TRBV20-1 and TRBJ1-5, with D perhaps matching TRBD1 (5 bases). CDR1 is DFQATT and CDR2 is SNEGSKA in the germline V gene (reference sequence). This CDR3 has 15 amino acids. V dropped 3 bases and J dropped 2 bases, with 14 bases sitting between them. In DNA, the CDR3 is TGCAGTGCTAGGAGTTCGGGACGGGGCAATCAGCCCCAGCATTTT. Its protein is CSARSSGRGNQPQHF.

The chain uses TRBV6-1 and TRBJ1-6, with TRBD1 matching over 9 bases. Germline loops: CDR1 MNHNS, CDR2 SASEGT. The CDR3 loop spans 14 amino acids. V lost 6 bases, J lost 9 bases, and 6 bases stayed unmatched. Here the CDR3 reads CASRDRDRVSPLHF. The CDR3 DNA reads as TGTGCCAGCAGGGACCGGGACAGGGTTTCACCCCTCCACTTT.

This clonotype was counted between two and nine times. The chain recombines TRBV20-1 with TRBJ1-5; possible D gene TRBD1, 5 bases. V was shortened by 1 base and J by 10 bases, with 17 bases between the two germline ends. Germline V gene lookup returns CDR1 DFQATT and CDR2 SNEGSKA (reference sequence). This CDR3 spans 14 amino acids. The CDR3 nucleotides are TGCAGTGCTAGAGGGAAGGACATTCTAAACCCCCAGCATTTT. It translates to CSARGKDILNPQHF.

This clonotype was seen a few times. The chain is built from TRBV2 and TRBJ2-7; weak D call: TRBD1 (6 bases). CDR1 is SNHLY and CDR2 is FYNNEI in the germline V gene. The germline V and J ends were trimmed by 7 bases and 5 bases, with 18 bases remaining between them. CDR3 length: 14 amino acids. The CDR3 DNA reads TGTGCCAGCAAGGCGGTAGGGACATCAGACGAGCAGTACTTC. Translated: CASKAVGTSDEQYF.

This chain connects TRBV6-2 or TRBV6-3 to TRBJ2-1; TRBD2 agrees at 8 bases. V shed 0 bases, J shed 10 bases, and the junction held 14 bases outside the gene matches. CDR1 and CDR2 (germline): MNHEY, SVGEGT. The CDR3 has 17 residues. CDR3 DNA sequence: TGTGCCAGCAGTTACTCGTCCGGGACTAGACCCTCCCCGGAGCAGTTCTTC. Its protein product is CASSYSSGTRPSPEQFF.

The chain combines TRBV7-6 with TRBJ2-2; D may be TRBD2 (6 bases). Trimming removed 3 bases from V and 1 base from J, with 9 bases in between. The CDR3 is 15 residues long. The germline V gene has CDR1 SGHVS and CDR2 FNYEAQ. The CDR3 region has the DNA TGTGCCAGCAGCTTCCTCGGGGGGAACACCGGGGAGCTGTTTTTT. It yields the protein CASSFLGGNTGELFF.

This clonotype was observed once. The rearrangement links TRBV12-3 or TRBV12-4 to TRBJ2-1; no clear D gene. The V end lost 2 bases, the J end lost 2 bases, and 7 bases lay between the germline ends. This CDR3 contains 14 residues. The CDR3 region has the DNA TGTGCCAGCAGTTTACAGGTTACCTACAATGAGCAGTTCTTC. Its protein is CASSLQVTYNEQFF.

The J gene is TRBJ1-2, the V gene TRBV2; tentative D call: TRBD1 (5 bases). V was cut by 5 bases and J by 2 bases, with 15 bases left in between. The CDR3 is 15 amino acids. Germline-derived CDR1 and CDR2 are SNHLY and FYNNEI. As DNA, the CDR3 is TGTGCCAGCAGTCAGAGAGGGGTTTCGAACTATGGCTACACCTTC. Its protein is CASSQRGVSNYGYTF.

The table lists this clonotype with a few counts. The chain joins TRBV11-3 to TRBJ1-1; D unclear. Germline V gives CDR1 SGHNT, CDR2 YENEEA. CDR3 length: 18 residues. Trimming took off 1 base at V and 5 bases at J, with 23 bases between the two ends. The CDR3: CASSLGGVSALSGTEAFF. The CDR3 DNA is TGTGCCAGCAGCTTAGGTGGAGTATCGGCCCTCTCGGGGACTGAAGCTTTCTTT.

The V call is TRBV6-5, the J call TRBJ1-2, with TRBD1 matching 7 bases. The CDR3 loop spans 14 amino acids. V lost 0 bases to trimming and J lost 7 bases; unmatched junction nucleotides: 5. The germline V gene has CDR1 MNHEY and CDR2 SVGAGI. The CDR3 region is CASSYSTGTSGYTF. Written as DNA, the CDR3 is TGTGCCAGCAGTTACTCGACAGGGACGAGTGGCTACACCTTC.

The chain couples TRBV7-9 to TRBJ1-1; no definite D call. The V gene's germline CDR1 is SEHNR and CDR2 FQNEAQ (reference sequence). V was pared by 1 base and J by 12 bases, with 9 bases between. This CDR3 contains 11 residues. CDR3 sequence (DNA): TGTGCCAGCAGCTTAGGCTTTGGGTCTTTCTTT. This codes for CASSLGFGSFF. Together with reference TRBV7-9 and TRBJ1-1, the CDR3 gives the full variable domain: DTGVSQNPRHKITKRGQNVTFRCDPISEHNRLYWYRQTLGQGPEFLTYFQNEAQLEKSRLLSDRFSAERPKGSFSTLEIQRTEQGDSAMYLCASSLGFGSFFGQGTRLTVV.

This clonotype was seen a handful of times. CDR3: CASKRGRNTEAFF. As DNA, the CDR3 is TGTGCCAGCAAAAGGGGCCGGAACACTGAAGCTTTCTTT. The chain combines TRBV11-2 with TRBJ1-1, with D tentatively TRBD1 (5 bases). The CDR3 covers 13 residues. Germline loops: CDR1 SGHAT, CDR2 FQNNGV. Trimming took off 7 bases at V and 1 base at J, with 10 bases between the two ends.

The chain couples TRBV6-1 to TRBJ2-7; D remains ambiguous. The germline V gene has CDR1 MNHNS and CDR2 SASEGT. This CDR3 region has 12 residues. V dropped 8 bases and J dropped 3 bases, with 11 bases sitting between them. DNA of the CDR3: TGTGCCAGCGCGCCTAACAACTACGAGCAGTACTTC. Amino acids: CASAPNNYEQYF.

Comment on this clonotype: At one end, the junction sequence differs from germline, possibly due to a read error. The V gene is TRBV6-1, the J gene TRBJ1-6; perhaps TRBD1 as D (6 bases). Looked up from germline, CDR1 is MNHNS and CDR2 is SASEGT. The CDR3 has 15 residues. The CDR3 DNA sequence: TGTGCCAGCACTGAACAGGGTGACTATAATTCACCCCTCCACTTT. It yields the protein CASTEQGDYNSPLHF.